The 8 T cell receptor beta chains below were found in one sample sequenced in a study of shared clonotypes between healthy human individuals. The method was immunoSEQ multiplex PCR; TCRdb's version includes in-frame clones alone and lacks a portion of them. The sample lists hundreds of thousands of clones; roughly 97% were seen once. The material sequenced was naive CD4+ T cells sorted from blood. Subset here: CD45RA+ positively selected. The receptors derive from a woman aged 30 to 39 in good health.

This rearrangement joins TRBV27 to TRBJ2-2; D unclear. The V end lost 4 bases, the J end lost 4 bases, and 13 bases lay between the germline ends. Germline values: CDR1 MNHEY, CDR2 SMNVEV (reference sequence). CDR3 length: 15 amino acids. The CDR3 protein is CASSSGPPLTGELFF. DNA of the CDR3: TGTGCCAGCAGTTCAGGACCTCCCCTCACCGGGGAGCTGTTTTTT.

This chain links TRBV10-1 with TRBJ2-7; D unclear. V was clipped by 8 bases and J by 0 bases, with 17 bases between them. This CDR3 spans 15 amino acids. The germline V gene encodes CDR1 WNHNN and CDR2 SYGVQD (reference sequence). The CDR3 loop is CASPLWLSSSYEQYF. CDR3 coding DNA: TGCGCCAGCCCCCTTTGGCTTTCGAGCTCCTACGAGCAGTACTTC.

Note on this clone: Other DNA sequences of this sample code for an identical CDR3. This sequence joins TRBV28 and TRBJ1-1; D is undetermined. With 4 bases removed from V and 2 bases from J, the gap between germline ends came to 8 bases. CDR3 length: 13 amino acids. Germline V gene data show CDR1 as MDHEN and CDR2 as SYDVKM. The CDR3 DNA sequence: TGTGCCAGCAGTTCAACGGGAAACACTGAAGCTTTCTTT. Its protein product is CASSSTGNTEAFF.

This sequence joins TRBV29-1 and TRBJ2-3; 9 bases match TRBD2. Unmatched junction bases numbered 6, after V lost 1 base and J lost 4 bases. Germline V lookup: CDR1 SQVTM, CDR2 ANQGSEA. The CDR3 spans 15 residues. The DNA for the CDR3 is TGCAGCGTTGAAGTGATAGCGGGAGTGCCAGATACGCAGTATTTT. Translated: CSVEVIAGVPDTQYF.

The chain has TRBV7-9 and TRBJ2-1; TRBD2 matches 9 bases. The CDR3 loop spans 19 amino acids. Per germline, CDR1 SEHNR and CDR2 FQNEAQ (reference sequence). V lost 6 bases and J lost 3; bases outside the gene matches: 18. The CDR3 sequence is CASSYPLSRAGGVYNEQFF. The CDR3, as DNA: TGTGCCAGCAGTTACCCCCTTTCCAGAGCGGGAGGCGTCTACAATGAGCAGTTCTTC.

This clone has only one observation. The V and J genes are TRBV7-3 and TRBJ2-3; D unclear. V lost 5 bases and J lost 4, with 13 bases in between. The CDR3 runs 14 residues. Per germline, CDR1 SGHTA and CDR2 FQGTGA. CDR3 DNA: TGTGCCAGCAGCCCTGACATTGCCGCAGATACGCAGTATTTT. This translates into CASSPDIAADTQYF.

The chain recombines TRBV20-1 with TRBJ2-7; 7 bases are a match to TRBD1. CDR1 and CDR2 (germline): DFQATT, SNEGSKA (reference sequence). The ends lost 6 bases at V and 7 bases at J; junction bases unmatched: 6. The CDR3 loop spans 11 amino acids. Here the CDR3 DNA reads TGCAGTGCAACGACAGGGCGAGAGCAGTACTTC. Amino acids: CSATTGREQYF.

This chain uses TRBV7-9 with TRBJ2-7, with D maybe TRBD1 (6 bases). Germline CDR1 SEHNR, CDR2 FQNEAQ (reference sequence). Trimming left V 5 bases short and J 5 bases short, with 19 bases between. The CDR3 covers 15 residues. Here the CDR3 DNA reads TGTGCCAGCAGCCTAGGATCCAGGACAGCCGACGAGCAGTACTTC. Protein sequence: CASSLGSRTADEQYF. The full variable domain, rest sourced from reference TRBV7-9 and TRBJ2-7, is DTGVSQNPRHKITKRGQNVTFRCDPISEHNRLYWYRQTLGQGPEFLTYFQNEAQLEKSRLLSDRFSAERPKGSFSTLEIQRTEQGDSAMYLCASSLGSRTADEQYFGPGTRLTVT.